Listed below are T cell receptor beta chains from one sample, sequenced in a study of T cells in Graves' hyperthyroidism and ophthalmopathy. Each CDR3 protein gets one entry after TCRdb re-called the multiplex PCR reads with MiXCR. The table has more than 550,000 distinct CDR3 sequences, just under 45% seen once. Specimen: peripheral blood or thyroid tissue (not recorded which). Receptor source: an adult man with Graves' disease, either hyperthyroidism or ophthalmopathy (not recorded which). Each CDR3 is given with its conserved first and last residue. A D gene is named only where the DNA matches it firmly. A row's size may be missing; if present it is once, few, many or a size class.

d_gene: TRBD2
v_gene: TRBV7-2
j_gene: TRBJ2-7
abundance: many
CDR3aa: CASSPRLAGGFKQYF
CDR3nt: TGTGCCAGCAGCCCGAGACTAGCGGGTGGGTTCAAGCAGTACTTC

d_gene: NA
v_gene: TRBV7-3
j_gene: TRBJ2-5
abundance: many
CDR3aa: CASSLRVGGKETQYF
CDR3nt: TGTGCCAGCAGCTTACGTGTTGGGGGGAAAGAGACCCAGTACTTC

d_gene: NA
v_gene: TRBV20-1
j_gene: TRBJ2-7
abundance: NA
CDR3aa: CSARVAATYEQYF
CDR3nt: TGCAGTGCTAGAGTGGCAGCGACCTACGAGCAGTACTTC

d_gene: TRBD1
v_gene: TRBV29-1
j_gene: TRBJ2-2
abundance: many
CDR3aa: CSVETGRTGELFF
CDR3nt: TGCAGCGTTGAGACAGGGCGAACCGGGGAGCTGTTTTTT

d_gene: TRBD1
v_gene: TRBV20-1
j_gene: TRBJ2-7
abundance: NA
CDR3aa: CSASSYRDSHEQYF
CDR3nt: TGCAGCGCCAGCAGTTACCGGGACAGTCACGAGCAGTACTTC

d_gene: TRBD1
v_gene: TRBV24-1
j_gene: TRBJ1-4
abundance: NA
CDR3aa: CARRDRGGEKLFF
CDR3nt: TGTGCCAGGCGGGACAGGGGAGGCGAAAAACTGTTTTTT

d_gene: NA
v_gene: TRBV5-1
j_gene: TRBJ1-4
abundance: NA
CDR3aa: CASSLSDGEKMFF
CDR3nt: TGCGCCAGCAGCTTGAGTGATGGAGAAAAAATGTTTTTT

d_gene: NA
v_gene: TRBV6-5
j_gene: TRBJ2-2
abundance: NA
CDR3aa: CASSYRPSTGGLFF
CDR3nt: TGTGCCAGCAGTTACAGACCTAGCACCGGGGGGCTGTTTTTT

d_gene: NA
v_gene: TRBV29-1
j_gene: TRBJ1-2
abundance: many
CDR3aa: CSVEMAGAFGYTF
CDR3nt: TGCAGCGTTGAAATGGCAGGGGCCTTTGGCTACACCTTC

d_gene: TRBD1
v_gene: TRBV2
j_gene: TRBJ1-1
abundance: many
CDR3aa: CASSTGDGTEAFF
CDR3nt: TGTGCCAGCAGTACAGGGGATGGCACTGAAGCTTTCTTT

d_gene: NA
v_gene: TRBV19
j_gene: TRBJ1-2
abundance: NA
CDR3aa: CASSARGRGVDGYTF
CDR3nt: TGTGCCAGTAGTGCTCGAGGACGAGGGGTAGATGGCTACACCTTC

d_gene: NA
v_gene: TRBV29-1
j_gene: TRBJ1-1
abundance: NA
CDR3aa: CSAGGAATEAFF
CDR3nt: TGCAGCGCCGGGGGGGCTGCCACTGAAGCTTTCTTT

d_gene: TRBD1
v_gene: TRBV24-1
j_gene: TRBJ2-7
abundance: many
CDR3aa: CATSETGGQQYF
CDR3nt: TGTGCCACCAGTGAGACAGGGGGGCAGCAGTACTTC

d_gene: NA
v_gene: TRBV29-1
j_gene: TRBJ2-6
abundance: NA
CDR3aa: CSVVGTDGTGANVLTF
CDR3nt: TGCAGCGTTGTAGGTACAGATGGTACTGGGGCCAACGTCCTGACTTTC

d_gene: TRBD1
v_gene: TRBV29-1
j_gene: TRBJ1-4
abundance: NA
CDR3aa: CSGTGVIGEKLFF
CDR3nt: TGCAGCGGGACAGGGGTCATCGGTGAAAAACTGTTTTTT

d_gene: NA
v_gene: TRBV7-8
j_gene: TRBJ2-7
abundance: NA
CDR3aa: CASSQSGTVYEQYF
CDR3nt: TGTGCCAGCAGCCAGAGCGGGACAGTCTACGAGCAGTACTTC

d_gene: NA
v_gene: TRBV7-9
j_gene: TRBJ1-2
abundance: once
CDR3aa: CASSLGVERGGMGYTF
CDR3nt: TGTGCCAGCAGCCTAGGGGTAGAGAGAGGGGGGATGGGCTACACCTTC

d_gene: NA
v_gene: TRBV5-4
j_gene: TRBJ1-2
abundance: NA
CDR3aa: CASMKDYGYTF
CDR3nt: TGTGCCAGCATGAAGGACTATGGCTACACCTTC

d_gene: NA
v_gene: TRBV15
j_gene: TRBJ1-5
abundance: many
CDR3aa: CATSRGGPNQPQHF
CDR3nt: TGTGCCACCAGCAGAGGGGGACCCAATCAGCCCCAGCATTTT

d_gene: NA
v_gene: TRBV29-1
j_gene: TRBJ1-1
abundance: NA
CDR3aa: CSVHSVNTEAFF
CDR3nt: TGCAGCGTGCACTCGGTAAACACTGAAGCTTTCTTT

d_gene: NA
v_gene: TRBV10-2
j_gene: TRBJ1-5
abundance: many
CDR3aa: CASSEGGTNQPQHF
CDR3nt: TGTGCCAGCAGTGAAGGCGGGACCAATCAGCCCCAGCATTTT

d_gene: NA
v_gene: TRBV20-1
j_gene: TRBJ1-6
abundance: NA
CDR3aa: CSARDSGVRSPLHF
CDR3nt: TGCAGTGCTAGAGATTCGGGTGTCCGTTCACCCCTCCACTTT

d_gene: TRBD2
v_gene: TRBV13
j_gene: TRBJ2-2
abundance: NA
CDR3aa: CASSLAALAAELFF
CDR3nt: TGTGCCAGCAGCTTAGCGGCACTAGCGGCGGAGCTGTTTTTT

d_gene: NA
v_gene: TRBV20-1
j_gene: TRBJ2-7
abundance: few
CDR3aa: CSARARALSGNEQYF
CDR3nt: TGCAGTGCTAGAGCGCGGGCACTGTCCGGGAACGAGCAGTACTTC

d_gene: NA
v_gene: TRBV20-1
j_gene: TRBJ1-2
abundance: NA
CDR3aa: CSATSTGRGNGYTF
CDR3nt: TGCAGTGCTACCTCAACGGGCAGGGGTAATGGCTACACCTTC

d_gene: NA
v_gene: TRBV20-1
j_gene: TRBJ1-4
abundance: NA
CDR3aa: CSAPHSTNEELFF
CDR3nt: TGCAGTGCTCCACACAGCACTAATGAAGAACTGTTTTTT

d_gene: NA
v_gene: TRBV7-9
j_gene: TRBJ1-4
abundance: many
CDR3aa: CASSPRGSGHEKLFF
CDR3nt: TGTGCCAGCAGCCCAAGGGGCAGTGGACATGAAAAACTGTTTTTT

d_gene: NA
v_gene: TRBV25-1
j_gene: TRBJ2-6
abundance: NA
CDR3aa: CASSAIRLGSGANVLTF
CDR3nt: TGTGCCAGCAGTGCTATCCGTTTAGGCTCTGGGGCCAACGTCCTGACTTTC

d_gene: TRBD1
v_gene: TRBV20-1
j_gene: TRBJ2-7
abundance: NA
CDR3aa: CSARVIEGAGYEQYF
CDR3nt: TGCAGTGCTAGAGTTATCGAGGGGGCGGGCTACGAGCAGTACTTC

d_gene: NA
v_gene: TRBV10-3
j_gene: TRBJ1-5
abundance: NA
CDR3aa: CAIRGFGNQPQHF
CDR3nt: TGTGCCATCAGGGGTTTCGGCAATCAGCCCCAGCATTTT

d_gene: TRBD1
v_gene: TRBV29-1
j_gene: TRBJ2-2
abundance: NA
CDR3aa: CSPGTGDTGELFF
CDR3nt: TGCAGCCCCGGGACAGGGGACACCGGGGAGCTGTTTTTT

d_gene: NA
v_gene: TRBV19
j_gene: TRBJ1-1
abundance: NA
CDR3aa: CASSIMTGAEAFF
CDR3nt: TGTGCCAGTAGTATAATGACGGGAGCTGAAGCTTTCTTT

d_gene: TRBD1
v_gene: TRBV7-3
j_gene: TRBJ1-2
abundance: many
CDR3aa: CASSNRGGYGYTF
CDR3nt: TGTGCCAGCAGCAACAGGGGCGGCTATGGCTACACCTTC

d_gene: NA
v_gene: TRBV11-2
j_gene: TRBJ1-5
abundance: few
CDR3aa: CASSLVGDRICHQPQHF
CDR3nt: TGTGCCAGCAGCTTAGTGGGGGACCGCATATGTCATCAGCCCCAGCATTTT

d_gene: NA
v_gene: TRBV10-2
j_gene: TRBJ1-3
abundance: many
CDR3aa: CASSGTGSSGNTIYF
CDR3nt: TGCGCCAGCAGTGGTACAGGGTCCTCTGGAAACACCATATATTTT

d_gene: TRBD2
v_gene: TRBV9
j_gene: TRBJ2-7
abundance: NA
CDR3aa: CASSQAGLAGAYEQYF
CDR3nt: TGTGCCAGCAGCCAAGCGGGACTAGCGGGAGCCTACGAGCAGTACTTC

d_gene: TRBD1
v_gene: TRBV6-1
j_gene: TRBJ1-5
abundance: few
CDR3aa: CASSQLRQGSNQPQHF
CDR3nt: TGTGCCAGCAGCCAGCTGAGACAGGGAAGCAATCAGCCCCAGCATTTT

d_gene: TRBD1
v_gene: TRBV25-1
j_gene: TRBJ1-2
abundance: many
CDR3aa: CASSTKTGGYGYTF
CDR3nt: TGTGCCAGCTCAACCAAGACAGGGGGCTATGGCTACACCTTC

d_gene: TRBD2
v_gene: TRBV12-3/TRBV12-4
j_gene: TRBJ2-5
abundance: few
CDR3aa: CASGTLRGDGETQYF
CDR3nt: TGTGCTAGTGGTACCCTACGGGGGGACGGAGAGACCCAGTACTTC

d_gene: NA
v_gene: TRBV7-6
j_gene: TRBJ2-2
abundance: many
CDR3aa: CASSPQGNAGELFF
CDR3nt: TGTGCTAGCAGCCCACAGGGAAATGCCGGGGAGCTGTTTTTT

d_gene: NA
v_gene: TRBV5-1
j_gene: TRBJ2-7
abundance: many
CDR3aa: CASSLYRLGVNEQYF
CDR3nt: TGCGCCAGCAGCTTGTACCGACTGGGGGTAAACGAGCAGTACTTC

d_gene: TRBD1
v_gene: TRBV19
j_gene: TRBJ2-5
abundance: NA
CDR3aa: CASSMTGGETQYF
CDR3nt: TGTGCCAGTAGTATGACAGGGGGCGAGACCCAGTACTTC

d_gene: NA
v_gene: TRBV4-2
j_gene: TRBJ1-4
abundance: NA
CDR3aa: CASSLPPATNEKLFF
CDR3nt: TGTGCCAGCAGCCTGCCACCTGCAACTAATGAAAAACTGTTTTTT

d_gene: NA
v_gene: TRBV10-3
j_gene: TRBJ2-5
abundance: many
CDR3aa: CAISQDVPKETQYF
CDR3nt: TGTGCCATCAGCCAAGATGTCCCGAAAGAGACCCAGTACTTC

d_gene: NA
v_gene: TRBV7-8
j_gene: TRBJ1-5
abundance: few
CDR3aa: CASSNTNQPQHF
CDR3nt: TGTGCCAGCAGCAACACAAATCAGCCCCAGCATTTT

d_gene: NA
v_gene: TRBV12-5
j_gene: TRBJ2-2
abundance: NA
CDR3aa: CASGLYLSSSSGELFF
CDR3nt: TGTGCTAGTGGTTTGTACTTAAGTTCGTCCTCCGGGGAGCTGTTTTTT

d_gene: TRBD1
v_gene: TRBV24-1
j_gene: TRBJ1-2
abundance: NA
CDR3aa: CATSATGSNYGYTF
CDR3nt: TGTGCCACCAGCGCGACAGGGAGTAACTATGGCTACACCTTC

d_gene: NA
v_gene: TRBV11-1
j_gene: TRBJ1-5
abundance: few
CDR3aa: CASSPVEGGGYQPQHF
CDR3nt: TGTGCCAGCTCACCGGTCGAAGGAGGGGGGTATCAGCCCCAGCATTTT

d_gene: NA
v_gene: TRBV7-9
j_gene: TRBJ2-6
abundance: many
CDR3aa: CASSLAGLSGANVLTF
CDR3nt: TGTGCCAGCAGCTTAGCAGGTCTCTCTGGGGCCAACGTCCTGACTTTC

d_gene: NA
v_gene: TRBV5-1
j_gene: TRBJ2-7
abundance: many
CDR3aa: CASSSSASYEQYF
CDR3nt: TGCGCCAGCTCTAGTTCGGCCTCCTACGAGCAGTACTTC